These 9 T cell receptor beta chains share one sample of origin, sequenced in a study of T cell repertoires in cytomegalovirus infection. MiXCR, applied by TCRdb to the reads, yields one record per CDR3 protein. Of around 69,000 distinct CDR3 sequences listed, 20% to 25% were seen once; the top ten hold roughly two thirds. Their antigen targets remain unknown. The sample consisted of CD8+ T cells from cultured PBMCs, taken from culture after CMV antigen stimulation. Receptors originate from a human donor in good health (CMV status not recorded). Some clones in this sample may be carry-over from other donors' samples.

The rearrangement uses TRBV7-2 and TRBJ2-7; D remains unclear. V was shortened by 1 base and J by 4 bases, with 8 bases between the two germline ends. This CDR3 is built from 13 residues. CDR1 and CDR2 (germline): SGHTA, FQGNSA. The CDR3 bases are TGTGCCAGCAGCTTAGAAGGATTATACGAGCAGTACTTC. Translated: CASSLEGLYEQYF.

This chain joins TRBV28 and TRBJ1-2; tentatively, D is TRBD1 (5 bases). Trimming pared 6 bases from V and 4 bases from J, leaving 12 bases between. The length of the CDR3 is 13 residues. Germline assignment: CDR1 MDHEN and CDR2 SYDVKM. DNA of the CDR3: TGTGCCAGCAGCCGGGGACGGGTCTATGGCTACACCTTC. Translation: CASSRGRVYGYTF.

This clonotype occurred a few times. The V gene is TRBV4-3, the J gene TRBJ2-2, with a weak D call TRBD1 (5 bases). Trimming removed 0 bases at V and 9 bases at J, with 8 bases between. Germline assignment: CDR1 LGHNA and CDR2 YSLEER. The length of the CDR3 is 13 residues. The CDR3 coding sequence is TGCGCCAGCAGCCAAGATCAGGGCCGGGAGCTGTTTTTT. Its protein is CASSQDQGRELFF.

The chain joins TRBV19 to TRBJ1-1, with D possibly matching TRBD1 (6 bases). CDR1 is LNHDA, CDR2 SQIVND, per germline (reference sequence). The CDR3 length is 13 residues. Deletions cut 4 bases from V and 6 bases from J, with 12 bases between. CDR3 sequence reads: CASSRGQVAEAFF. DNA for the CDR3: TGTGCCAGTAGTAGGGGGCAGGTTGCTGAAGCTTTCTTT.

The rearrangement uses TRBV28 and TRBJ1-1; D is unresolved. Trimming removed 5 bases from V and 0 bases from J, with 13 bases in between. Looked up from germline, CDR1 is MDHEN and CDR2 is SYDVKM. The CDR3 has 15 amino acids. CDR3 in amino acids: CASSPLPVVNTEAFF. CDR3 sequence (DNA): TGTGCCAGCAGTCCCCTCCCCGTGGTGAACACTGAAGCTTTCTTT.

The chain carries TRBV4-1 and TRBJ2-7; 13 nucleotides align to TRBD2. CDR3 length: 20 amino acids. V lost 0 bases to trimming and J lost 2 bases; unmatched junction nucleotides: 13. Germline V gene sequence: CDR1 MGHRA, CDR2 YSYEKL. CDR3 DNA sequence: TGCGCCAGCAGCCAAGAAGCGAGAACTAGCGGGGGGGCCGCAACCTACGAGCAGTACTTC. Translating it yields CASSQEARTSGGAATYEQYF.

This clonotype was seen at least ten times. The rearrangement links TRBV7-9 to TRBJ1-1; D gene uncertain. Germline assignment: CDR1 SEHNR and CDR2 FQNEAQ (reference sequence). The V end lost 5 bases, the J end lost 0 bases, and 19 bases lay between the germline ends. The CDR3 has 17 amino acids. The CDR3 DNA reads TGTGCCAGCAGCGATGGGCCCCCGGTGGGAATGAACACTGAAGCTTTCTTT. Translation gives CASSDGPPVGMNTEAFF. Based on the CDR3 plus reference TRBV7-9 and TRBJ1-1, the full variable domain is DTGVSQNPRHKITKRGQNVTFRCDPISEHNRLYWYRQTLGQGPEFLTYFQNEAQLEKSRLLSDRFSAERPKGSFSTLEIQRTEQGDSAMYLCASSDGPPVGMNTEAFFGQGTRLTVV.

The chain carries TRBV10-3 and TRBJ2-1; D is perhaps TRBD2 (6 bases). The germline CDR1 and CDR2 sequences are ENHRY and SYGVKD. V was clipped by 2 bases and J by 0 bases, with 14 bases between them. CDR3 size: 17 residues. CDR3: CAISEGPGTYSYNEQFF. The CDR3 DNA reads as TGTGCCATCAGTGAGGGCCCAGGGACTTACTCCTACAATGAGCAGTTCTTC.

This clonotype has more than one count but fewer than ten. The CDR3 sequence: CASNFVSTGPYTEAFF. CDR3 coding DNA: TGTGCCAGCAATTTTGTGTCGACAGGACCTTACACTGAAGCTTTCTTT. The chain carries TRBV6-6 and TRBJ1-1, with D possibly being TRBD1 (6 bases). This CDR3 spans 16 amino acids. Trimming removed 7 bases at V and 3 bases at J, with 21 bases between. Germline lookup yields CDR1 MNHNY and CDR2 SVGAGI (reference sequence).